What follows is one T cell receptor beta chain and its context. Its specific antigen is unknown. Base qualities are not provided; no much larger clone lies one nucleotide away. CDR1 and CDR2 were assigned from the germline V gene as MNHEY and SVGAGI. Relative to germline, V is missing 7 bases and J is missing 5 bases, with 9 bases of the junction outside any gene match. Including the terminal cysteine and phenylalanine, the CDR3 comprises 15 residues. Just CDR3 DNA is preserved here, 45 bases in frame from base 1. The source of the sample is a study of cytomegalovirus exposure and HLA in healthy donors (TCRdb year 2017). Regarding the complete study: According to a later analysis, the approximately 120 validation repertoires were produced on the same platform as the roughly 720 repertoires of the first cohort. The aim of the study was to test whether cataloging public T cell receptors could identify signatures of past pathogen exposure. Along with the approximately 620-subject first cohort, a separate validation cohort of over a hundred different subjects was used. High-throughput TCR immunosequencing, statistical association of individual TCRs with disease status, and machine learning were combined to predict cytomegalovirus infection status. Overall results and qualifications from the work: In the study, some 160 TCR beta chains were listed as associated with cytomegalovirus. A few of the identified cytomegalovirus-associated TCR beta chains were confirmed in vitro to be specific for cytomegalovirus antigens. A later analysis lacked HLA typing for the validation cohort, so it scored co-occurrence in that cohort across all 120 or so repertoires. Subsequent analysis determined that TCRs grouped into clusters in the first cohort also showed a tendency toward co-occurrence across the approximately 120 validation repertoires, and approximately 94% of cluster scores exceeded 0. The authors suggested that the approach could potentially be generalized to other disease states and immunological phenotypes. Most TCR sequences were observed very rarely across donors, whereas some public TCRs were present in many individuals. Cytomegalovirus status was reported to be diagnosed by the classifier with high specificity and sensitivity in both the original and validation cohorts.

Donors formed part of the validation cohort, which comprised about 130 subjects and was distinct from the first cohort of 550 to 850 subjects. Library construction relied on the immunoSEQ multiplex PCR assay. Turning to the authors' computational methods: To diagnose cytomegalovirus status from the catalog of TCR beta chain sequences, a statistical classification framework was built. Not all clones reach the TCRdb copy of this immuneACCESS table, which keeps in-frame sequences only. Checked studies attribute under half of the gap to unresolved V genes and leave the rest unexplained. The V and J calls and clone size were taken over from that table, and D and trimming were inferred from the DNA. This sample comprises tens of thousands of clones, roughly 96% of them detected only once. In total, the top ten clones hold 5.5% to 7.5% of the sample.

The source is a woman under 30 in good health and CMV-seropositive. This sequence uses TRBV6-5 and TRBJ2-7; TRBD2 matches 12 bases in the middle. Sequencing input: PBMCs. The CDR3 has the sequence CASNPPSGGAHEQYF. Read as DNA, the sequence is TGTGCCAGCAATCCCCCTAGCGGGGGGGCCCACGAGCAGTACTTC.